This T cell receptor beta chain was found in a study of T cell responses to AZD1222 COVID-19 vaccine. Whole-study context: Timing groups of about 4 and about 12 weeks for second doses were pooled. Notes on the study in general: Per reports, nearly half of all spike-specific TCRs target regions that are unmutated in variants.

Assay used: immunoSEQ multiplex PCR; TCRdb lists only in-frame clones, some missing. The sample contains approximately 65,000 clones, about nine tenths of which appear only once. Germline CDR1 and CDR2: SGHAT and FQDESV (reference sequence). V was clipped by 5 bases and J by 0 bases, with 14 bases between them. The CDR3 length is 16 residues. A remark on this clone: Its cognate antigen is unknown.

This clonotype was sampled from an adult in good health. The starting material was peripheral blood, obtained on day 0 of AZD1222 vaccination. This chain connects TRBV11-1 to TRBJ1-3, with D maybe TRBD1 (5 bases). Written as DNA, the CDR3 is TGTGCCAGCAGCCCGCGACAGAAAGCCTCTGGAAACACCATATATTTT. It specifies CASSPRQKASGNTIYF. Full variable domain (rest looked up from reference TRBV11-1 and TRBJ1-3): EAEVAQSPRYKITEKSQAVAFWCDPISGHATLYWYRQILGQGPELLVQFQDESVVDDSQLPKDRFSAERLKGVDSTLKIQPAELGDSAMYLCASSPRQKASGNTIYFGEGSWLTVV.